The 27 T cell receptor beta chains reported below all come from one sample, sequenced in a study of blood T cell repertoires in COVID-19. Some clones are missing from TCRdb's copy, which holds only in-frame ones; the method was immunoSEQ multiplex PCR. This sample has around 260,000 clones, with roughly 88% found just once. The material sequenced was PBMCs or T cells enriched from blood (not recorded which). The receptors were sampled from a woman between 25 and 40 years old who had recovered from COVID-19.

The rearrangement uses TRBV10-3 and TRBJ1-1, with D tentatively TRBD1 (5 bases). Trimming pared 0 bases from V and 2 bases from J, leaving 10 bases between. This CDR3 is built from 15 residues. CDR1 and CDR2 (germline): ENHRY, SYGVKD. Here the CDR3 DNA reads TGTGCCATCAGTGAGTCGCAGGGATATAACACTGAAGCTTTCTTT. Its protein product is CAISESQGYNTEAFF.

This clone has a handful of counts. V usage is TRBV11-2 and J usage is TRBJ1-1; D may be TRBD1 (5 bases). Germline V lookup: CDR1 SGHAT, CDR2 FQNNGV. Trimming cost V 5 bases and J 1 base, with 23 bases left between them. The CDR3 length is 18 residues. The CDR3 here is CASSPPRDWSRKNTEAFF. DNA of the CDR3: TGTGCCAGCAGCCCCCCGCGGGACTGGTCACGGAAGAACACTGAAGCTTTCTTT.

The V and J genes are TRBV9 and TRBJ2-3; 7 bases fit TRBD1. Germline trimming cut 0 bases from V and 5 bases from J; bases unmatched to any gene: 6. Germline CDR1 and CDR2: SGDLS and YYNGEE. The CDR3 has 15 residues. The CDR3 nucleotides read TGTGCCAGCAGCGTAGCCGAGGGGGCGATAGATACGCAGTATTTT. Amino acid sequence: CASSVAEGAIDTQYF.

As to this clone: The same CDR3 is also encoded by other DNA sequences in this sample. This chain links TRBV7-9 with TRBJ1-1; D possibly corresponds to TRBD1 (5 bases). This CDR3 has 13 amino acids. V lost 3 bases and J lost 4, with 9 bases in between. Germline values: CDR1 SEHNR, CDR2 FQNEAQ (reference sequence). CDR3 sequence: CASSLEGSTEAFF. CDR3 bases: TGTGCCAGCAGCTTGGAGGGGAGCACTGAAGCTTTCTTT.

V gene TRBV14 combines with J gene TRBJ2-3; the match to TRBD1 covers 7 bases. The CDR3 length is 15 residues. Germline CDR1 and CDR2: SGHDN and FVKESK. Germline trimming cut 4 bases from V and 0 bases from J; bases unmatched to any gene: 4. CDR3 sequence reads: CASSLGTASTDTQYF. CDR3 bases: TGTGCCAGCAGCCTCGGGACAGCTAGCACAGATACGCAGTATTTT.

About this clone: The sample holds other DNA sequences that translate to the same CDR3. The genes are TRBV6-5 and TRBJ2-3; tentatively, D is TRBD1 (5 bases). The germline CDR1 and CDR2 sequences are MNHEY and SVGAGI. V dropped 5 bases and J dropped 3 bases, with 6 bases sitting between them. The CDR3 loop spans 12 amino acids. CDR3 sequence (DNA): TGTGCCAGCAGTCAGGGAACAGATACGCAGTATTTT. Encoded protein: CASSQGTDTQYF.

The chain employs TRBV6-1 and TRBJ1-2; no definite D call. Germline-derived CDR1 and CDR2 are MNHNS and SASEGT. The V end lost 3 bases, the J end lost 0 bases, and 11 bases lay between the germline ends. This CDR3 spans 15 amino acids. CDR3 sequence: CASSEQTLTNYGYTF. CDR3 coding DNA: TGTGCCAGCAGTGAGCAAACGCTAACTAACTATGGCTACACCTTC.

A word on this clone: The sample has other DNA sequences that encode this CDR3 too. The chain employs TRBV7-9 and TRBJ1-4; 7 nucleotides agree with TRBD1. CDR1 and CDR2 (germline): SEHNR, FQNEAQ (reference sequence). The CDR3 runs to 14 residues. After removal of 5 bases from V and 6 bases from J, the junction contained 6 bases not matched to a gene. This CDR3 is CASSLRQGDEKLFF. CDR3 bases: TGTGCCAGCAGCCTCCGACAGGGTGATGAAAAACTGTTTTTT.

The rearrangement uses TRBV7-3 and TRBJ2-1; the match to TRBD1 covers 9 bases. V lost 5 bases and J lost 4; bases outside the gene matches: 6. Germline-derived CDR1 and CDR2 are SGHTA and FQGTGA. The CDR3 has 15 amino acids. CDR3 DNA sequence: TGTGCCAGCAGCAACGGACAGGGGCCGTACAATGAGCAGTTCTTC. This gives the protein CASSNGQGPYNEQFF. The entire variable domain, with the rest obtained from reference TRBV7-3 and TRBJ2-1, is as follows: GAGVSQTPSNKVTEKGKYVELRCDPISGHTALYWYRQSLGQGPEFLIYFQGTGAADDSGLPNDRFFAVRPEGSVSTLKIQRTERGDSAVYLCASSNGQGPYNEQFFGPGTRLTVL.

On this clone itself: Mismatch with germline at one junction end may stem from a read error. The chain recombines TRBV5-5 with TRBJ1-1, with D perhaps matching TRBD1 (5 bases). Germline CDR1 and CDR2: SGHKS and YYEKEE (reference sequence). CDR3 length equals 14 residues. The CDR3 DNA is TGTGCCAGCAGCTTGGACAGGCTGAACACTGAAGCTTTTTTT. Its protein product is CASSLDRLNTEAFF.

V is TRBV4-1 and J is TRBJ1-2; D is perhaps TRBD1 (5 bases). The CDR3 runs 13 residues. The germline V gene has CDR1 MGHRA and CDR2 YSYEKL. V lost 0 bases, J lost 8 bases, and 10 bases lay in between. The CDR3: CASSQDVGRGYTF. Written as DNA, the CDR3 is TGCGCCAGCAGCCAAGATGTGGGGCGCGGCTACACCTTC.

The rearrangement uses TRBV29-1 and TRBJ2-1, with TRBD1 identical over 9 bases. CDR1 is SQVTM, CDR2 ANQGSEA, per germline. V dropped 7 bases and J dropped 7; count of bases not matched to a gene: 11. The CDR3 consists of 14 residues. This chain's CDR3 is CSAEPGTGQNEQFF. DNA for the CDR3: TGCAGCGCCGAACCCGGGACAGGGCAGAATGAGCAGTTCTTC.

The sample holds a few counts of this clone. This sequence joins TRBV30 and TRBJ2-6, with D possibly being TRBD2 (7 bases). The CDR3 has 18 residues. V shed 0 bases and J shed 1 base, with 16 bases lying between them. Germline CDR1 and CDR2: GTSNPN and SVGIG (reference sequence). The CDR3, as DNA: TGTGCCTGGAGTGTTAGGGGAGGGACAAGTTCTGGGGCCAACGTCCTGACTTTC. This codes for CAWSVRGGTSSGANVLTF.

The CDR3 sequence: CASTPGGFQPQHF. CDR3 bases: TGTGCCAGCACTCCGGGGGGATTTCAGCCCCAGCATTTT. The gene calls are TRBV28 and TRBJ1-5, with D perhaps TRBD1 (5 bases). Trimming left V 7 bases short and J 6 bases short, with 13 bases between. CDR1 and CDR2 (germline): MDHEN, SYDVKM. The CDR3 extends over 13 amino acids.

The chain uses TRBV10-3 and TRBJ1-2; TRBD1 matches 10 bases. The V gene's germline CDR1 is ENHRY and CDR2 SYGVKD. The CDR3 length is 15 residues. Trimming removed 7 bases from V and 3 bases from J; junction bases left unmatched: 8. In DNA, the CDR3 is TGTGCCATCAAGGCCCCCGGACAGGGGGACTATGGCTACACCTTC. Translation gives CAIKAPGQGDYGYTF.

J is TRBJ2-1 and V is TRBV7-9; 14 positions agree with TRBD2. J lost 5 bases, V lost 5 bases, and 5 bases had no gene match. Germline CDR1 is SEHNR and CDR2 is FQNEAQ (reference sequence). The CDR3 sequence is 16 residues long. The CDR3 spells CASSPGTSGSNNEQFF. CDR3 DNA: TGTGCCAGCAGCCCCGGGACTAGCGGGAGTAACAATGAGCAGTTCTTC.

This clone was seen a single time. This CDR3 reads CSARFDSPLHF. The CDR3 DNA sequence: TGCAGTGCTAGATTCGATTCACCCCTCCACTTT. V and J are TRBV20-1 and TRBJ1-6; the D is unclear. V lost 2 bases to trimming and J lost 8 bases, with 4 bases between them. The CDR3 runs 11 residues. Germline V gene sequence: CDR1 DFQATT, CDR2 SNEGSKA (reference sequence).

The gene calls are TRBV29-1 and TRBJ2-2; 8 nucleotides match TRBD1. Germline assignment: CDR1 SQVTM and CDR2 ANQGSEA. V shed 0 bases, J shed 3 bases, and the junction held 3 bases outside the gene matches. The CDR3 covers 15 residues. Here the CDR3 reads CSVEDGQGYTGELFF. The CDR3 DNA reads TGCAGCGTTGAAGACGGACAGGGATACACCGGGGAGCTGTTTTTT.

The chain has TRBV19 and TRBJ1-2; 11 nucleotides match TRBD1. The junction had 3 bases not matched to a gene; V was cut back by 6 bases and J by 6 bases. CDR1 and CDR2 from the germline V gene are LNHDA and SQIVND (reference sequence). This CDR3 comprises 13 residues. CDR3 DNA: TGTGCCAGTAGCGGGACAGGGGGGAATGGCTACACCTTC. It codes for CASSGTGGNGYTF.

This chain connects TRBV15 to TRBJ1-5; 8 positions agree with TRBD1. CDR1 and CDR2 (germline): LNHNV, YYDKDF (reference sequence). CDR3 length equals 18 residues. V gave up 3 bases and J gave up 5 bases; unmatched junction bases: 15. The CDR3 loop is CATSRANRDRRRYQPQHF. The DNA for the CDR3 is TGTGCCACCAGCAGGGCAAACCGGGACAGGCGACGTTATCAGCCCCAGCATTTT.

Only one count was recorded for this clone. This chain joins TRBV7-9 and TRBJ1-2; D not certain. V was clipped by 3 bases and J by 6 bases, with 26 bases between them. The CDR3 runs 18 residues. Germline values: CDR1 SEHNR, CDR2 FQNEAQ (reference sequence). CDR3: CASSFSPVHPSGIDGYTF. The CDR3 nucleotides are TGTGCCAGCAGCTTCAGTCCTGTACACCCTTCCGGGATCGATGGCTACACCTTC. The full variable domain, completed using reference TRBV7-9 and TRBJ1-2, is DTGVSQNPRHKITKRGQNVTFRCDPISEHNRLYWYRQTLGQGPEFLTYFQNEAQLEKSRLLSDRFSAERPKGSFSTLEIQRTEQGDSAMYLCASSFSPVHPSGIDGYTFGSGTRLTVV.

The chain uses TRBV5-8 and TRBJ2-3, with TRBD2 as a possible D gene (6 bases). The V end was cut by 3 bases, the J end by 2 bases, with 10 bases between. Looked up from germline, CDR1 is SGHTS and CDR2 is YDEGEE. The CDR3 totals 14 residues. CDR3 region: CASSSGLSTDTQYF. The CDR3 coding sequence is TGTGCCAGCAGCTCGGGACTTTCCACAGATACGCAGTATTTT.

The genes are TRBV7-2 and TRBJ1-6; D is unresolved. The ends were cut back, 1 base at V and 7 bases at J, with 11 bases in the middle. CDR1 is SGHTA, CDR2 FQGNSA, per germline. The CDR3 length is 15 residues. The CDR3 is CASSLVYRTNSPLHF. The CDR3 DNA reads as TGTGCCAGCAGCTTAGTCTACAGAACAAATTCACCCCTCCACTTT. The full variable domain, with the rest looked up from reference TRBV7-2 and TRBJ1-6, is GAGVSQSPSNKVTEKGKDVELRCDPISGHTALYWYRQSLGQGLEFLIYFQGNSAPDKSGLPSDRFSAERTGGSVSTLTIQRTQQEDSAVYLCASSLVYRTNSPLHFGNGTRLTVT.

CDR3 DNA sequence: TGTGCCAGCAGCTTACTCCCCGGGACAGGGAACACCGGGGAGCTGTTTTTT. It yields the protein CASSLLPGTGNTGELFF. The V and J genes are TRBV7-3 and TRBJ2-2; 8 bases map to TRBD1. The CDR3 has 17 residues. The junction had 6 bases not matched to a gene; V was cut back by 2 bases and J by 1 base. From germline, CDR1 is SGHTA and CDR2 FQGTGA.

The chain recombines TRBV21-1 with TRBJ1-5; the table gives TRBD1 as D, unverified against the DNA. TRBV21-1 is a listed pseudogene. CDR3 size: 18 residues. DNA for the CDR3: TGTGCCAGCAGCAAAGTCAGATACCGGGACAGGGAATCGTCGCCCCAGCATTTT. Its protein is CASSKVRYRDRESSPQHF.

The chain is built from TRBV28 and TRBJ1-5; perhaps TRBD1 as D (5 bases). Germline V gene data show CDR1 as MDHEN and CDR2 as SYDVKM. V was pared by 6 bases and J by 1 base, with 10 bases between. The CDR3 extends over 14 amino acids. CDR3 sequence reads: CASSTTGSNQPQHF. DNA for the CDR3: TGTGCCAGCAGCACCACAGGAAGCAATCAGCCCCAGCATTTT.

The V gene is TRBV19, the J gene TRBJ2-1; a possible D gene is TRBD2 (5 bases). V lost 0 bases, J lost 5 bases, and 14 bases lay in between. This CDR3 comprises 16 residues. Germline CDR1 and CDR2: LNHDA and SQIVND (reference sequence). The chain's CDR3 is CASSIDPSYANNEQFF. CDR3 nucleotide sequence: TGTGCCAGTAGTATAGACCCTAGCTACGCGAACAATGAGCAGTTCTTC. The complete variable domain, with remaining parts taken from reference TRBV19 and TRBJ2-1, reads DGGITQSPKYLFRKEGQNVTLSCEQNLNHDAMYWYRQDPGQGLRLIYYSQIVNDFQKGDIAEGYSVSREKKESFPLTVTSAQKNPTAFYLCASSIDPSYANNEQFFGPGTRLTVL.